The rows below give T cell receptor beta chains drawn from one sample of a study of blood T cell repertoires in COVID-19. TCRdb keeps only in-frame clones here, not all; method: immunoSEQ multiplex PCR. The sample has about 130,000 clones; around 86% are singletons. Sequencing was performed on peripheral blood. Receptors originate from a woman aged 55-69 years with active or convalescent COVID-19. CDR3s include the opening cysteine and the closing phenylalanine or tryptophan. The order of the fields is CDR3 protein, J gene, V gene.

CDR3aa: CASSVTGGANVLTF
j_gene: TRBJ2-6
v_gene: TRBV3-1/TRBV3-2

CDR3aa: CASSIPRRVGMYTEAFF
j_gene: TRBJ1-1
v_gene: TRBV19

CDR3aa: CSVFSGGAYEQYF
j_gene: TRBJ2-7
v_gene: TRBV29-1

CDR3aa: CASSLMTPIELFF
j_gene: TRBJ2-2
v_gene: TRBV27

CDR3aa: CASSLDRGSATEAFF
j_gene: TRBJ1-1
v_gene: TRBV7-9

CDR3aa: CASSIAGGRQDTQYF
j_gene: TRBJ2-3
v_gene: TRBV5-4

CDR3aa: CASSQDIKYTEAFF
j_gene: TRBJ1-1
v_gene: TRBV2

CDR3aa: CAVSRQKDTEAFF
j_gene: TRBJ1-1
v_gene: TRBV6-5

CDR3aa: CASSFQVTQETQYF
j_gene: TRBJ2-5
v_gene: TRBV7-8

CDR3aa: CASSLSSGRVNEQFF
j_gene: TRBJ2-1
v_gene: TRBV5-1

CDR3aa: CASSYDSNSNQPQHF
j_gene: TRBJ1-5
v_gene: TRBV6-2/TRBV6-3

CDR3aa: CASSYEGFNYGYTF
j_gene: TRBJ1-2
v_gene: TRBV6-6

CDR3aa: CASRRGNNQPQHF
j_gene: TRBJ1-5
v_gene: TRBV23-1

CDR3aa: CASKGRETQYF
j_gene: TRBJ2-5
v_gene: TRBV28

CDR3aa: CASSPGRASGGNTGELFF
j_gene: TRBJ2-2
v_gene: TRBV19

CDR3aa: CASRDRNEAQHF
j_gene: TRBJ1-5
v_gene: TRBV28

CDR3aa: CASSSTEYTEAFF
j_gene: TRBJ1-1
v_gene: TRBV2

CDR3aa: CASSDPGLAGVSSYNEQFF
j_gene: TRBJ2-1
v_gene: TRBV6-2/TRBV6-3

CDR3aa: CASSFGSGQKGYTF
j_gene: TRBJ1-2
v_gene: TRBV27

CDR3aa: CASSLERSTGELFF
j_gene: TRBJ2-2
v_gene: TRBV7-3

CDR3aa: CASSQVPGNEQYF
j_gene: TRBJ2-7
v_gene: TRBV4-3

CDR3aa: CASSPLTGGRNIQYF
j_gene: TRBJ2-4
v_gene: TRBV14

CDR3aa: CSVPGPGGGYGYTF
j_gene: TRBJ1-2
v_gene: TRBV29-1

CDR3aa: CASSLILATDTQYF
j_gene: TRBJ2-3
v_gene: TRBV5-6

CDR3aa: CASSELGNTIYF
j_gene: TRBJ1-3
v_gene: TRBV10-2

CDR3aa: CSARDGGQQFF
j_gene: TRBJ2-1
v_gene: TRBV20-1

CDR3aa: CASSQEGIAGSEIAYEQYF
j_gene: TRBJ2-7
v_gene: TRBV4-2

CDR3aa: CASSLGETVTGYTF
j_gene: TRBJ1-2
v_gene: TRBV6-5

CDR3aa: CASSYTGLAKNIQYF
j_gene: TRBJ2-4
v_gene: TRBV28

CDR3aa: CASSQGQGARGANVLTF
j_gene: TRBJ2-6
v_gene: TRBV7-2

CDR3aa: CASRLLYASSAFF
j_gene: TRBJ1-1
v_gene: TRBV6-5

CDR3aa: CASKTSGVPYQETQYF
j_gene: TRBJ2-5
v_gene: TRBV27

CDR3aa: CASRDRQSSYNSPLHF
j_gene: TRBJ1-6
v_gene: TRBV19